This T cell receptor beta chain comes out of a study of blood T cell repertoires in COVID-19. Germline CDR1 SGHKS, CDR2 YYEKEE (reference sequence). V shed 3 bases and J 8 bases; nucleotides not matched to a gene: 4. The CDR3 spans 15 residues. During the 2 weeks before they entered the study, exposed participants had met someone with a PCR-confirmed or clinician-diagnosed COVID-19 case. There are a few counts of this clone. Clones were read by immunoSEQ multiplex PCR, and TCRdb kept only the in-frame ones, dropping some. The sample yields approximately 250,000 clones, more than 85% seen once. V and J are TRBV5-5 and TRBJ2-4; 14 bases align to TRBD2. This receptor was identified in a man aged 40-49 years who had been exposed to COVID-19. The sequenced sample consisted of PBMCs or T cells enriched from blood (not recorded which). The chain's CDR3 is CASSSGLAGADIQYF. The CDR3 coding sequence is TGTGCCAGCAGCTCGGGACTAGCGGGAGCGGACATTCAGTACTTC.